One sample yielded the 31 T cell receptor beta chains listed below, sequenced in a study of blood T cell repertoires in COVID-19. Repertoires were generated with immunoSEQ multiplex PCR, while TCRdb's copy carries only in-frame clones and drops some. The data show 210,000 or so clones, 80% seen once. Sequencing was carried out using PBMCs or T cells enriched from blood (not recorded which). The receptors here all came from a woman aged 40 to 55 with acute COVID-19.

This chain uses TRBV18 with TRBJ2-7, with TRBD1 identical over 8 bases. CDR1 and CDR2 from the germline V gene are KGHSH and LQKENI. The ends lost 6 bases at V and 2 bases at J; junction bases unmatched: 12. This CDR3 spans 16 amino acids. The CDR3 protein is CASSLGQGKGPYEQYF. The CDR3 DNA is TGTGCCAGCTCCCTAGGACAGGGCAAAGGCCCCTACGAGCAGTACTTC.

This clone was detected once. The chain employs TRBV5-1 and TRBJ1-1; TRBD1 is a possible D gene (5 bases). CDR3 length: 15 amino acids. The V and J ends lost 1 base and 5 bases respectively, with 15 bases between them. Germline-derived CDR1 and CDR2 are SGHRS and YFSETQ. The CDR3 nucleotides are TGCGCCAGCAGCTTGTCTGTTCAGGGTGGGACTGAAGCTTTCTTT. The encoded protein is CASSLSVQGGTEAFF.

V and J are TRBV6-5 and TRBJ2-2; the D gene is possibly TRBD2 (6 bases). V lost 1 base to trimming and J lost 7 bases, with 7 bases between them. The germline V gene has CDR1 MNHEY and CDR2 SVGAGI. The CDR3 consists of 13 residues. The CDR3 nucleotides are TGTGCCAGCAGTTACTTGCGGGGCGGGGAGCTGTTTTTT. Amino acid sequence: CASSYLRGGELFF.

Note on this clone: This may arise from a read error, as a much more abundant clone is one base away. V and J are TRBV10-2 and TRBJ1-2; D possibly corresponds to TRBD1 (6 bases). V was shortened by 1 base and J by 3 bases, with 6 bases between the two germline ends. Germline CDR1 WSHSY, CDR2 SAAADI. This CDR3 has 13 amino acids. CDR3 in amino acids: CASSEYRDYGYTF. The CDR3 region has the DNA TGCGCCAGCAGTGAGTACAGGGACTATGGCTACACCTTC.

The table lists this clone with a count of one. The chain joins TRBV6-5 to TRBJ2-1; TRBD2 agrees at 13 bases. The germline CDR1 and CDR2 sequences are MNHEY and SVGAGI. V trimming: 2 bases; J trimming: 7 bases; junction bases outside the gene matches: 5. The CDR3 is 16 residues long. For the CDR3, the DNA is TGTGCCAGCAGTTACCGGACTAGCGGGAGAGAAAATGAGCAGTTCTTC. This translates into CASSYRTSGRENEQFF.

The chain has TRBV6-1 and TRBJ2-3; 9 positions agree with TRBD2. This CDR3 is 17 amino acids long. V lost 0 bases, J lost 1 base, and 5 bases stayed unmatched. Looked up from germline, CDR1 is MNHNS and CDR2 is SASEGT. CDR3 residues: CASSEAASSGGTDTQYF. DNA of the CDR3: TGTGCCAGCAGTGAAGCTGCATCTAGCGGGGGCACAGATACGCAGTATTTT.

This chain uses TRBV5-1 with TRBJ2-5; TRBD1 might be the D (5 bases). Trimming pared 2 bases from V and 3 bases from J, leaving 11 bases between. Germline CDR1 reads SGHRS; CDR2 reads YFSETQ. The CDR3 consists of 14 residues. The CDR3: CASSFSGLKETQYF. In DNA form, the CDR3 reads TGCGCCAGCAGCTTCTCAGGGTTGAAAGAGACCCAGTACTTC. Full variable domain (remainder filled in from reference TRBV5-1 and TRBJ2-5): KAGVTQTPRYLIKTRGQQVTLSCSPISGHRSVSWYQQTPGQGLQFLFEYFSETQRNKGNFPGRFSGRQFSNSRSEMNVSTLELGDSALYLCASSFSGLKETQYFGPGTRLLVL.

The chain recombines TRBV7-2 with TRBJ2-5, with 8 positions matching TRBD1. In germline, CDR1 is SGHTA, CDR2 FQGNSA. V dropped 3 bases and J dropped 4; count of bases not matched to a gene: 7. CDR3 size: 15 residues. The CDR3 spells CASSFVRDRGETQYF. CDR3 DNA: TGTGCCAGCAGCTTCGTAAGAGACAGGGGAGAGACCCAGTACTTC.

The CDR3 region is CASSLDGQGNEQFF. The CDR3 bases are TGCGCCAGCAGCTTGGATGGACAGGGGAATGAGCAGTTCTTC. The rearrangement links TRBV5-1 to TRBJ2-1, with 9 bases matching TRBD1. Germline assignment: CDR1 SGHRS and CDR2 YFSETQ. The CDR3 is 14 amino acids. J gave up 7 bases and V 0 bases, and 2 bases lay outside the gene matches.

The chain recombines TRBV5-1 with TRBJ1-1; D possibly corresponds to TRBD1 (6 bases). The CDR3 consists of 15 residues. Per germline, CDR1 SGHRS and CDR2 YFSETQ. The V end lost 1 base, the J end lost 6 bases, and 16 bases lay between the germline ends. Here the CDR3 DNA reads TGCGCCAGCAGCTTGTTCCGGCCAGGGGAGTCTGAAGCTTTCTTT. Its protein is CASSLFRPGESEAFF.

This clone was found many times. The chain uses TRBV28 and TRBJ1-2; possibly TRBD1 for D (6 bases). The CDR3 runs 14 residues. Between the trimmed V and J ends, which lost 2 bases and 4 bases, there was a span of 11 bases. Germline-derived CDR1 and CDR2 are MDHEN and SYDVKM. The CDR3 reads CASSLLGARYGYTF. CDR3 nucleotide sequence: TGTGCCAGCAGTTTACTGGGGGCCCGCTATGGCTACACCTTC.

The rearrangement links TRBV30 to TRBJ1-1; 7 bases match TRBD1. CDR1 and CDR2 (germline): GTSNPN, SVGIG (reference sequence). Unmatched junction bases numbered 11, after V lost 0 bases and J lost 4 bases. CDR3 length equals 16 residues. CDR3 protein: CAWSVGGGGAGTEAFF. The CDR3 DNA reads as TGTGCCTGGAGTGTTGGCGGAGGGGGCGCAGGCACTGAAGCTTTCTTT.

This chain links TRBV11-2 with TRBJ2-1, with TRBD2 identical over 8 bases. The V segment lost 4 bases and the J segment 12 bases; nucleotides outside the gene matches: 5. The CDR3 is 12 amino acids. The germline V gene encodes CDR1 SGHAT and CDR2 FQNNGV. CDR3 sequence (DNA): TGTGCCAGCAGCTCCCAGCGGGAGTGGCAGTTCTTC. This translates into CASSSQREWQFF.

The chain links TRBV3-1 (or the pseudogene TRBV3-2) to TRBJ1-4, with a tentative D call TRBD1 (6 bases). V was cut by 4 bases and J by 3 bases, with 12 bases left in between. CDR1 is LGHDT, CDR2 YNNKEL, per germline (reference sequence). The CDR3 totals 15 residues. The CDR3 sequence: CASSPGGGANEKLFF. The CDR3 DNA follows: TGTGCCAGCAGCCCAGGAGGGGGGGCTAATGAAAAACTGTTTTTT.

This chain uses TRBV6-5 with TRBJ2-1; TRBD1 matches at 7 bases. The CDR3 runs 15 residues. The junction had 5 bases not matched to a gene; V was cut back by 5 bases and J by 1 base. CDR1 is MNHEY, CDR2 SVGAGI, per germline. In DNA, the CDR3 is TGTGCCAGCAGTAAGGACAGGAGGTCCTACAATGAGCAGTTCTTC. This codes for CASSKDRRSYNEQFF.

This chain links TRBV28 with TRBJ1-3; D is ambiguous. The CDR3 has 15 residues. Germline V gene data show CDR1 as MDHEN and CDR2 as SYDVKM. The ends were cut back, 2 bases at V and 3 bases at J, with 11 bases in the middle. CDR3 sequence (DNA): TGTGCCAGCAGTTTAATCTGGGGAGGTGGAAACACCATATATTTT. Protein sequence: CASSLIWGGGNTIYF.

CDR3 bases: TGTGCCAGCAGCCAAGATCCAGTTCAGGGACTTCAAGAGACCCAGTACTTC. Protein: CASSQDPVQGLQETQYF. V usage is TRBV3-1 (or the pseudogene TRBV3-2) and J usage is TRBJ2-5; possibly TRBD2 for D (6 bases). V was pared by 0 bases and J by 2 bases, with 16 bases between. This CDR3 is built from 17 residues. Germline CDR1 reads LGHDT; CDR2 reads YNNKEL (reference sequence).

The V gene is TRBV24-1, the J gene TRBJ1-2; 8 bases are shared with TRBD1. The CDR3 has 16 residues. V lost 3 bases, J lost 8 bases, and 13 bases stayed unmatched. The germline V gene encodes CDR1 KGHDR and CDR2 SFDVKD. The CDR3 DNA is TGTGCCACCAGTGATAGGCCCGGGACAGGCCGTCTGGGCTACACCTTC. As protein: CATSDRPGTGRLGYTF.

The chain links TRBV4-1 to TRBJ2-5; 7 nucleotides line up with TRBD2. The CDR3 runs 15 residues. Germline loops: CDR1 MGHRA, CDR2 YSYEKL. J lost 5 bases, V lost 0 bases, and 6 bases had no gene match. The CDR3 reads CASSQEVAGPETQYF. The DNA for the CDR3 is TGCGCCAGCAGCCAAGAAGTAGCGGGCCCCGAGACCCAGTACTTC.

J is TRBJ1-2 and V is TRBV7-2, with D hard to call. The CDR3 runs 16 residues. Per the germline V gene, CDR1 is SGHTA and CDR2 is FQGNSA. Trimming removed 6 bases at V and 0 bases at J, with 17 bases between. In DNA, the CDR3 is TGTGCCAGCAGTTCAGCGGCGGTATTAGCTAACTATGGCTACACCTTC. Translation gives CASSSAAVLANYGYTF.

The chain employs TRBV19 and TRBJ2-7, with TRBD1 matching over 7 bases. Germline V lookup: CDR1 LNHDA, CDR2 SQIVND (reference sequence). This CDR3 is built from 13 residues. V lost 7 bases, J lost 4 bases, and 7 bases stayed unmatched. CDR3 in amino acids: CASTGDRVYEQYF. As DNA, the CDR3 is TGTGCCAGTACTGGGGACAGAGTTTACGAGCAGTACTTC.

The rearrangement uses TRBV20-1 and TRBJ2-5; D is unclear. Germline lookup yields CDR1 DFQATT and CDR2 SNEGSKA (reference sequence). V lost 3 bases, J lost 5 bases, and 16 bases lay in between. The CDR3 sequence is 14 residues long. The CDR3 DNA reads TGCAGTGCTAGTCGAGAGGATTTCGGGGAGACCCAGTACTTC. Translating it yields CSASREDFGETQYF.

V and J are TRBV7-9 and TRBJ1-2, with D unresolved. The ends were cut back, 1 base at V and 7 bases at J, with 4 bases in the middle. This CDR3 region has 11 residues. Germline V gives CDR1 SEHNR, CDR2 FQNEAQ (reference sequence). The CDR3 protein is CASSLGAGYTF. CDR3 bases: TGTGCCAGCAGCTTAGGGGCTGGCTACACCTTC.

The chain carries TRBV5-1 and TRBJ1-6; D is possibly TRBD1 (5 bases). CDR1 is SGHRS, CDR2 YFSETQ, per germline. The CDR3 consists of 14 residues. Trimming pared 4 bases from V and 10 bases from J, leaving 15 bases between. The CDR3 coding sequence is TGCGCCAGCAGCAGACAGTCGGGAGAATCACCCCTCCACTTT. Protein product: CASSRQSGESPLHF.

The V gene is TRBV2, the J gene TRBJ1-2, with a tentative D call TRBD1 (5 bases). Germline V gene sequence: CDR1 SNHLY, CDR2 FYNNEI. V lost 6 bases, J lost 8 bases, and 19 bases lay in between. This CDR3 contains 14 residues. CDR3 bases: TGTGCCAGCAGAGGGGAGGATAAGCGTCGAGGCTACACCTTC. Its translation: CASRGEDKRRGYTF.

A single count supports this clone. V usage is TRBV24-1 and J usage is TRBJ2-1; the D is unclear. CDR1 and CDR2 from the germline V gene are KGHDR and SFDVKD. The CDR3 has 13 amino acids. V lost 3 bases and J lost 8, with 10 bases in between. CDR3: CATSDPNPHEQFF. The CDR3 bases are TGTGCCACCAGTGATCCTAACCCCCATGAGCAGTTCTTC.

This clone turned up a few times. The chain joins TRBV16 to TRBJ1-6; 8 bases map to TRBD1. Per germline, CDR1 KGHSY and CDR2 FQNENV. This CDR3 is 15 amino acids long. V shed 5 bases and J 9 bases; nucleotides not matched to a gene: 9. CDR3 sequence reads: CASSSKAGGSSPLHF. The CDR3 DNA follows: TGTGCCAGCAGCTCTAAGGCAGGGGGCAGTTCACCCCTCCACTTT. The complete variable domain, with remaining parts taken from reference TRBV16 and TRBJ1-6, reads GEEVAQTPKHLVRGEGQKAKLYCAPIKGHSYVFWYQQVLKNEFKFLISFQNENVFDETGMPKERFSAKCLPNSPCSLEIQATKLEDSAVYFCASSSKAGGSSPLHFGNGTRLTVT.

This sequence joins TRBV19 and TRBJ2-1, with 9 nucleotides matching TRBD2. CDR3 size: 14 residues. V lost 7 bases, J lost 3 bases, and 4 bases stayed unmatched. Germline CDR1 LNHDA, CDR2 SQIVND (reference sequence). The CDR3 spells CASTLAGYYNEQFF. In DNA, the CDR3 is TGTGCCAGTACCCTAGCGGGGTACTACAATGAGCAGTTCTTC.

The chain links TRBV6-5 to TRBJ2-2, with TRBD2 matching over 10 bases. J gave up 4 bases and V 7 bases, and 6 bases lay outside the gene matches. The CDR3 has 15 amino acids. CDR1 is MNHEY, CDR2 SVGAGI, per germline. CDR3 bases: TGTGCCAGCATCAGAGCGGGGGGGGGCACCGGGGAGCTGTTTTTT. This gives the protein CASIRAGGGTGELFF.

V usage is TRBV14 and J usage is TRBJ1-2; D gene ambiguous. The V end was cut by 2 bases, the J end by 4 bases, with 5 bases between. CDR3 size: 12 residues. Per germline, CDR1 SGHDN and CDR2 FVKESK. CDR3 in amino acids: CASSQSIYGYTF. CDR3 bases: TGTGCCAGCAGCCAATCCATCTATGGCTACACCTTC.

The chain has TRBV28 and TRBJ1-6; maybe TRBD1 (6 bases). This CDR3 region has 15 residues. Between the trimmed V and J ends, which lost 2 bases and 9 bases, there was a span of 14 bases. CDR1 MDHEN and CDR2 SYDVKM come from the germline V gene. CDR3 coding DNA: TGTGCCAGCAGTTTAAAACAGGGAATTGGTTCACCCCTCCACTTT. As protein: CASSLKQGIGSPLHF.